The TCR beta chain described here comes from a study of T cells in tuberculosis (dated by TCRdb to 2017 to 2018). Broadly, across the study: In the study, CD1B tetramers and high-throughput TCR immunosequencing were combined to characterize T cells specific for the mycobacterial lipid antigen glucose monomycolate (GMM). PBMC from active tuberculosis patients were archived either before standard anti-tuberculosis treatment began or within 7 days of the start of that treatment. With approximately nine people per group, a South African clinical cohort compared IGRA-negative adolescents, IGRA-positive adolescents with latent tuberculosis, and adults with active tuberculosis.

Details on this clone: Its antigen is still unknown. One base away there is no much larger clone; base qualities are not given.

The full study reports these points: Compared with IGRA-negative controls, TCR-alpha repertoires from active tuberculosis had smaller mean NN-distances to GMM-specific TCRs, which suggests that these TCRs underwent clonal expansion. The smaller NN-distances in active tuberculosis patients were driven in part by shorter CDR3-alpha lengths, while the difference seen for TCR-beta was not statistically significant. Clinical samples were selected based on the availability of cryopreserved specimens, with adults included as active tuberculosis cases and adolescents included as controls. A classifier using the diverse GMM-specific repertoire reached approximately 90% accuracy (AUROC approximately 0.91), compared with approximately 70% accuracy using GEM motif frequencies.

In the germline V gene, CDR1 corresponds to MNHNS and CDR2 to SASEGT. From cysteine to phenylalanine, the CDR3 is 16 amino acids long. Only the CDR3 portion is preserved as DNA: 48 bases, with reading frame beginning at the first base. V gives up 2 bases and J gives up 1 base, and the segment between their germline ends measures 12 bases. Patients with active tuberculosis were defined as newly diagnosed, HIV-seronegative South African adults aged 18 years or older. Confirmation of active tuberculosis came from positive sputum smear microscopy and/or a positive M. tuberculosis culture. Immunosequencing was performed on unsorted cryopreserved PBMC, with around 92,000 T cells per clinical donor covered on average. The immunoSEQ multiplex PCR assay was used to generate TCR libraries, with TCR-beta and/or TCR-alpha/delta assays applied to each sample. Amplified TCR libraries were sequenced on the Illumina high-throughput platform. Regarding the original processing steps: Clustering and dimensionality reduction were performed using pairwise TCRdist distances among GMM-specific receptors from ex vivo sorted or in vitro expanded T cells. Each clinical repertoire received a mean NN-distance score, defined as the average TCRdist to the nearest 10% of tetramer-positive reference sequences. To compute GEM TCR motif frequency, the fraction of unique TCRs matching known GEM sequences by V/J usage and CDR3 length was calculated. Linear discriminant analysis with leave-one-out cross-validation, implemented in scikit-learn, was used to classify active tuberculosis. TCRdb retrieved this table from immuneACCESS and kept in-frame rearrangements only. Not all clones are present; in checked studies, unresolved V genes account for under half, and no reason is known for the remainder. The DNA gave D and trimming, while V, J and clone size come from that table. Across this sample there are fewer than 11,000 clones, with 85% to 95% seen only once. The ten largest clones capture 13% of the sample.

The TCR comes from an adult with tuberculosis. The sample taken for sequencing was PBMCs. The rearrangement joined TRBV6-1 to TRBJ2-1; TRBD1 could be the D gene, as 6 bases match. The CDR3 is CASSERPGDSYNEQFF. The base sequence is TGTGCCAGCAGTGAAAGGCCAGGGGATTCCTACAATGAGCAGTTCTTC.